This passage covers 9 T cell receptor beta chains from one sample sequenced in a study of T cells in localized non-small cell lung cancer. Generated by immunoSEQ multiplex PCR, the TCRdb table keeps only in-frame clones and is missing some. The table shows about 40,000 clones, with around 86% occurring only once. Sequencing used peripheral blood, obtained before any cancer treatment. These receptors were obtained from a man aged 18 to 50 with stage I lung adenocarcinoma.

This clone was counted a single time. Compared with germline, one end of the junction differs, possibly owing to a read error. The sample carries other DNA sequences with the same CDR3. The genes are TRBV30 and TRBJ1-5; D is possibly TRBD1 (6 bases). Germline CDR1 and CDR2: GTSNPN and SVGIG (reference sequence). The CDR3 runs to 13 residues. CDR3 sequence: CAAAQGLNQPQHF. The CDR3 DNA reads TGCGCCGCGGCACAGGGCTTAAATCAGCCCCAGCATTTT.

The genes are TRBV9 and TRBJ1-2, with D maybe TRBD1 (6 bases). This CDR3 is 13 amino acids long. CDR1 is SGDLS, CDR2 YYNGEE, per germline. The germline V and J ends were trimmed by 4 bases and 2 bases, with 9 bases remaining between them. CDR3 sequence: CASSRTVNYGYTF. The CDR3, as DNA: TGTGCCAGCAGCCGGACAGTCAACTATGGCTACACCTTC. Looking up the rest from reference TRBV9 and TRBJ1-2 gives the full variable domain: DSGVTQTPKHLITATGQRVTLRCSPRSGDLSVYWYQQSLDQGLQFLIQYYNGEERAKGNILERFSAQQFPDLHSELNLSSLELGDSALYFCASSRTVNYGYTFGSGTRLTVV.

This chain connects TRBV7-8 to TRBJ2-2; 9 bases fit TRBD2. The CDR3 consists of 18 residues. The germline V gene has CDR1 SGHVS and CDR2 FQNEAQ. J gave up 4 bases and V 0 bases, and 9 bases lay outside the gene matches. As DNA, the CDR3 is TGTGCCAGCAGCTTAGCCTGGGCTAGCGGGGCCTTCACCGGGGAGCTGTTTTTT. It codes for CASSLAWASGAFTGELFF. Full variable domain (missing parts from reference TRBV7-8 and TRBJ2-2): GAGVSQSPRYKVAKRGQDVALRCDPISGHVSLFWYQQALGQGPEFLTYFQNEAQLDKSGLPSDRFFAERPEGSVSTLKIQRTQQEDSAVYLCASSLAWASGAFTGELFFGEGSRLTVL.

V and J are TRBV6-1 and TRBJ1-4; a possible D gene is TRBD1 (5 bases). The CDR3 totals 14 residues. The germline V gene has CDR1 MNHNS and CDR2 SASEGT. V dropped 4 bases and J dropped 6 bases, with 12 bases sitting between them. CDR3 loop: CASSVQARDEKLFF. The CDR3 nucleotides read TGTGCCAGCAGTGTACAGGCTCGGGATGAAAAACTGTTTTTT.

This clone occurred a few times. The J gene is TRBJ1-5, the V gene TRBV10-3; D gene ambiguous. Per the germline V gene, CDR1 is ENHRY and CDR2 is SYGVKD. V lost 0 bases, J lost 11 bases, and 11 bases lay in between. The length of the CDR3 is 13 residues. CDR3 loop: CAISESGPTSQHF. The CDR3 DNA is TGTGCCATCAGTGAGTCCGGCCCGACTTCCCAGCATTTT.

This chain uses TRBV15 with TRBJ1-6; D is undetermined. Germline V gene lookup returns CDR1 LNHNV and CDR2 YYDKDF (reference sequence). This CDR3 has 12 amino acids. V shed 0 bases and J shed 8 bases, with 2 bases lying between them. The CDR3 bases are TGTGCCACCAGCAGAGATTATTCACCCCTCCACTTT. This gives the protein CATSRDYSPLHF.

V usage is TRBV30 and J usage is TRBJ1-2; 8 bases fit TRBD1. V lost 1 base and J lost 2; bases outside the gene matches: 6. Germline V gene lookup returns CDR1 GTSNPN and CDR2 SVGIG (reference sequence). The CDR3 sequence is 15 residues long. The CDR3 loop reads CAWSGGQGVNYGYTF. As DNA, the CDR3 is TGTGCCTGGAGTGGAGGACAGGGTGTGAACTATGGCTACACCTTC.

This clone was counted a few times. The chain joins TRBV6-5 to TRBJ2-2; 9 bases align to TRBD2. This CDR3 is built from 15 residues. Germline V CDR1 and CDR2: MNHEY, SVGAGI. V lost 4 bases, J lost 6 bases, and 6 bases stayed unmatched. The CDR3 protein is CASSLTSGGAGELFF. As DNA, the CDR3 is TGTGCCAGCAGTTTGACTAGCGGTGGGGCCGGGGAGCTGTTTTTT.

CDR3 in amino acids: CASSYSSRATEAFF. The CDR3, as DNA: TGTGCCAGCAGTTACTCTTCCAGGGCCACTGAAGCTTTCTTT. This chain joins TRBV6-6 and TRBJ1-1; perhaps TRBD1 as D (5 bases). With 0 bases removed from V and 4 bases from J, the gap between germline ends came to 9 bases. Germline loops: CDR1 MNHNY, CDR2 SVGAGI (reference sequence). This CDR3 has 14 residues.